The rows below give T cell receptor beta chains drawn from one sample of a study of technical replicates of blood from a handful of donors. Sequencing was performed with immunoSEQ multiplex PCR; in TCRdb, only in-frame clones are kept and a portion is missing. The repertoire has some 31,000 clones, about 92% of them found once; the top ten carry under 5%. The specimen was PBMCs. Receptors originate from a human donor in good health. Some clones in this sample may be carry-over from other donors' samples. Both conserved end residues are part of each CDR3. The D gene is left open where the match is weak. Expanded clones get a size class; other rows say once, few or many, or leave the size out.

cdr3_nt cdr3_aa d_call clone_size cdr3_length j_call v_call
TGTGCCAGCAGCAAACCGGGACAGTTCTACGAGCAGTACTTC CASSKPGQFYEQYF TRBD1 NA 14 TRBJ2-7 TRBV5-6
TGTGCCAGCTCACCTAGGGACAGGTTACCCTCTGGGGCCAACGTCCTGACTTTC CASSPRDRLPSGANVLTF TRBD1 NA 18 TRBJ2-6 TRBV18
TGTGCCAGCAGCTTGGCAGGGGAAGGTTCACCCCTCCACTTT CASSLAGEGSPLHF NA NA 14 TRBJ1-6 TRBV7-6
TGTGCCAGCAGCCAAGGTACCCCTAGCGGGGGGGCAGGGACCCAGTACTTC CASSQGTPSGGAGTQYF TRBD2 NA 17 TRBJ2-5 TRBV4-2
TGTGCCAGCAGTTCTCTGGGGCGGGGGGGCAGGTACGAGCAGTACTTC CASSSLGRGGRYEQYF TRBD2 NA 16 TRBJ2-7 TRBV6-6
TGCGCCAGCCGGGAGGGTAGCGTCTCCTACAATGAGCAGTTCTTC CASREGSVSYNEQFF TRBD2 once 15 TRBJ2-1 TRBV5-1
TGTGCCAGCAGCTCTGCGGACCCGACTAATGGCTACACCTTC CASSSADPTNGYTF NA NA 14 TRBJ1-2 TRBV7-6
TGCGCCAGCAGCCTGGTTGGGACTAGCGGGAAATGGCACAAAAACATTCAGTACTTC CASSLVGTSGKWHKNIQYF TRBD2 NA 19 TRBJ2-4 TRBV5-1
TGCGCCAGCAGCCAAGGACAGAACTATGGCTACACCTTC CASSQGQNYGYTF NA few 13 TRBJ1-2 TRBV4-3
TGTGCCAGTAGTGGCGGAGCGGACAGCACAGATACGCAGTATTTT CASSGGADSTDTQYF NA NA 15 TRBJ2-3 TRBV19
TGTGCCAGCAGGACAGGTCAAGCCGGGGAGCTGTTTTTT CASRTGQAGELFF NA NA 13 TRBJ2-2 TRBV9
TGCGCCAGCAGCCGGGGAGGGGTGGACACTGAAGCTTTCTTT CASSRGGVDTEAFF NA NA 14 TRBJ1-1 TRBV5-1
TGTGCCAGCAGCCAAACTGACAGGGGGGCCTACAATGAGCAGTTCTTC CASSQTDRGAYNEQFF TRBD1 NA 16 TRBJ2-1 TRBV4-2
TGCGCCAGCAGCGCGGGACAGGGGGCTTTTATCGGGGAGCTGTTTTTT CASSAGQGAFIGELFF TRBD1 NA 16 TRBJ2-2 TRBV5-1
TGCGCCAGCAGCCAAGGGGCCTCTGGGGCCAACGTCCTGACTTTC CASSQGASGANVLTF NA NA 15 TRBJ2-6 TRBV4-3
TGTGCCAGCAGCCTAGCGCTAGGCTCCTACGAGCAGTACTTC CASSLALGSYEQYF NA once 14 TRBJ2-7 TRBV6-1
TGTGCCAGCAGCTTCGGCAGCGTAAACGAGCAGTACTTC CASSFGSVNEQYF NA NA 13 TRBJ2-7 TRBV5-6
TGTGCCAGCAGCTTAAATCTAGGGGCAGGGGACTACGAGCAGTACTTC CASSLNLGAGDYEQYF NA NA 16 TRBJ2-7 TRBV7-9
TGTGCTAGTGGTTTGGAAAGACAGGGGGGGACCCAGTACTTC CASGLERQGGTQYF TRBD1 NA 14 TRBJ2-5 TRBV12-5
TGTGCCAGCAGCTTGGAAGGTCGGCGGGAGACCCAGTACTTC CASSLEGRRETQYF NA NA 14 TRBJ2-5 TRBV7-9
TGTGCCAGCAGCTTAGGGACAGGTCGTGAGCAGTACTTC CASSLGTGREQYF TRBD1 NA 13 TRBJ2-7 TRBV7-9
TGCGCCAGCAGGCCCGGTGGGGGGAATGAAAAACTGTTTTTT CASRPGGGNEKLFF NA NA 14 TRBJ1-4 TRBV5-1
TGTGCCAGCAGCCCCAACCCCGGGACAACTTATGGCTACACCTTC CASSPNPGTTYGYTF NA NA 15 TRBJ1-2 TRBV9
TGTGCCAGCAGTGATAGTCTTATATCCTACGAGCAGTACTTC CASSDSLISYEQYF NA once 14 TRBJ2-7 TRBV2
TGCGCCAGCAGCTTGGCGGGGATCAATGAGCAGTTCTTC CASSLAGINEQFF NA few 13 TRBJ2-1 TRBV5-1
TGCGCCAGCAGCCAAGAACGGGTCGGTACGCAGTATTTT CASSQERVGTQYF NA NA 13 TRBJ2-3 TRBV4-3
TGTGCCAGCAGTGTAAATAGGCAGGGCTACGAGCAGTACTTC CASSVNRQGYEQYF NA NA 14 TRBJ2-7 TRBV2
TGTGCCAGCAGTTATGACGGGAGTCCCTACGAGCAGTACTTC CASSYDGSPYEQYF NA NA 14 TRBJ2-7 TRBV6-6
TGCGCCAGCAGCCAAGGATTACGGGGGTCGAGCTCCTACGAGCAGTACTTC CASSQGLRGSSSYEQYF NA NA 17 TRBJ2-7 TRBV4-3
TGTGCCAGCAGCCCCTGGACAGGGGGCACTGAAGCTTTCTTT CASSPWTGGTEAFF TRBD1 NA 14 TRBJ1-1 TRBV7-6
TGTGCCAGTAGTCCGAGGAACACTGAAGCTTTCTTT CASSPRNTEAFF NA NA 12 TRBJ1-1 TRBV19
TGTGCCAGCAGCCCGTCCCGGGACAGGGCTGGAAACACCATATATTTT CASSPSRDRAGNTIYF TRBD1 NA 16 TRBJ1-3 TRBV7-2
TGTGCCAGCAGCATCTCCCGACTAAATCCGTTCTTC CASSISRLNPFF NA NA 12 TRBJ2-1 TRBV6-6
TGTGCCATCAGTGTGCAGGGCGAGCAGTACTTC CAISVQGEQYF NA NA 11 TRBJ2-7 TRBV10-3
TGCAGCGTTGAGCGAGAAAATGGCTACACCTTC CSVERENGYTF NA NA 11 TRBJ1-2 TRBV29-1
TGTGCCAGCAGTTACACCAGGGGATACAATGAGCAGTTCTTC CASSYTRGYNEQFF NA NA 14 TRBJ2-1 TRBV6-5
TGTGCCAGCAGTCGGTCCCCTAGCGGGTACGAGCAGTACTTC CASSRSPSGYEQYF TRBD2 NA 14 TRBJ2-7 TRBV5-6
TGCGCCAGCAGCTTGGTCGCTAGCGGTTACTCGAGCTACAATGAGCAGTTCTTC CASSLVASGYSSYNEQFF TRBD2 NA 18 TRBJ2-1 TRBV5-1
TGTGCCAGCAGCTTTGCCGCGGGGGGGGCCTACGAGCAGTACTTC CASSFAAGGAYEQYF TRBD2 NA 15 TRBJ2-7 TRBV7-2
TGTGCCAGCAGCTTGGGGGGGATGGACTATGGCTACACCTTC CASSLGGMDYGYTF NA NA 14 TRBJ1-2 TRBV7-3
TGTGCCAGTAGTATAGTTGCCCGGGGTGATCAGCCCCAGCATTTT CASSIVARGDQPQHF NA once 15 TRBJ1-5 TRBV19
TGTGCCAGCAGCGTAGAAACAGGCTTCTACGAGCAGTACTTC CASSVETGFYEQYF NA once 14 TRBJ2-7 TRBV9
TGTGCCAGCAGACGACAGGTTTCCAATAATTCACCCCTCCACTTT CASRRQVSNNSPLHF NA NA 15 TRBJ1-6 TRBV6-5
TGTGCCAGCAGTACAAGACAGGGGGGGACAACTAATGAAAAACTGTTTTTT CASSTRQGGTTNEKLFF TRBD1 once 17 TRBJ1-4 TRBV27
TGTGCCAGCAGCCAAGTGTTGTACTCGTTGAGTTATCCCGAGCAGTACTTC CASSQVLYSLSYPEQYF NA medium-sized 17 TRBJ2-7 TRBV4-2
TGTGCCAGCAGCGTCTCCGCCGCGGGCTGGGAGCTGTTTTTT CASSVSAAGWELFF NA NA 14 TRBJ2-2 TRBV7-2
TGCGCCAGCAGCTCGCAAGGGGGTCGGGAAAACACCATATATTTT CASSSQGGRENTIYF NA NA 15 TRBJ1-3 TRBV5-1
TGTGCCAGCAGTTATGGACAGTCTAGCTACAATGAGCAGTTCTTC CASSYGQSSYNEQFF NA NA 15 TRBJ2-1 TRBV6-9